The rows below give T cell receptor beta chains drawn from one sample of a study of response to subunit inactivated influenza vaccine. Via MiXCR, TCRdb re-called the RT-PCR reads, giving one row per CDR3 protein. The sample holds more than 450,000 distinct CDR3 sequences, 12% seen once. Sample: PBMCs from blood, taken on the day of vaccination. These receptors all come from a man aged 50-60 years who received an inactivated influenza vaccine. The CDR3 runs from the conserved cysteine through the conserved F or W. D genes are given only for firm matches. The listing skips clone size in some rows; elsewhere it reads once, few, many or a size class.

J | size | V | length | D | DNA | CDR3
TRBJ2-1 | many | TRBV4-1 | 15 | . | TGCGCCAGCAGCCAAGGGGGCCTCATCGCTAATGAGCAGTTCTTC | CASSQGGLIANEQFF
TRBJ2-6 | many | TRBV3-1 | 16 | TRBD2 | TGTGCCAGCAGCCGTAGCGGGAGCTCTGGGGCCAACGTCCTGACTTTC | CASSRSGSSGANVLTF
TRBJ2-5 | . | TRBV12-3/TRBV12-4 | 13 | . | TGTGCCAGCAGTTTAGGGGCCCAGATGGCCCAGTACTTC | CASSLGAQMAQYF
TRBJ2-5 | few | TRBV24-1 | 16 | TRBD1 | TGTGCCACCAGTGATTGGGAGACAGGGAATCAAGAGACCCAGTACTTC | CATSDWETGNQETQYF
TRBJ2-7 | . | TRBV6-1 | 14 | TRBD2 | TGTGCCACCCGACTAGCGGGAGGTACCAACGAGCAGTACTTC | CATRLAGGTNEQYF
TRBJ2-7 | many | TRBV5-1 | 15 | . | TGCGCCAGCAGCTTGGCGTTGGGGCGCGGGGACGAGCAGTACTTC | CASSLALGRGDEQYF
TRBJ2-6 | . | TRBV12-3/TRBV12-4 | 17 | TRBD2 | TGTGCCAGCAGTTATAGCGGGGACAAACCTGGGGCCAACGTCCTGACTTTC | CASSYSGDKPGANVLTF
TRBJ1-5 | . | TRBV20-1 | 13 | TRBD1 | TGCAGTGCTAATCAGGGGGTGAGGCAGCCCCAGCATTTT | CSANQGVRQPQHF
TRBJ2-3 | . | TRBV20-1 | 12 | . | TGCAGTGGGGGGTCCCCCGCAGATACGCAGTATTTT | CSGGSPADTQYF
TRBJ2-7 | few | TRBV7-2 | 14 | . | TGTGCCAGCAGTGATAGCGGCCTTACCTACGAGCAGTACTTC | CASSDSGLTYEQYF
TRBJ2-5 | many | TRBV5-1 | 15 | TRBD2 | TGCGCCAGCAGCTCGGGACTAGCGGGGGGAGAGACCCAGTACTTC | CASSSGLAGGETQYF
TRBJ2-2 | . | TRBV7-8 | 13 | . | TGTGCCAGCAGCTTAAGTTTGTCCGGGGAGCTGTTTTTT | CASSLSLSGELFF
TRBJ2-7 | . | TRBV11-1 | 18 | TRBD1 | TGTGCCAGCAGCCACGGGACAGATCCAGCGAGGAGCTCCTACGAGCAGTACTTC | CASSHGTDPARSSYEQYF
TRBJ1-2 | few | TRBV20-1 | 14 | TRBD1 | TGCAGTGGGACAAAGGGGGCGCGGGGCTATGGCTACACCTTC | CSGTKGARGYGYTF
TRBJ1-4 | . | TRBV2 | 16 | TRBD1 | TGTGCCAGCAGTCGGGACAGGGGGCGAACTAATGAAAAACTGTTTTTT | CASSRDRGRTNEKLFF
TRBJ2-1 | many | TRBV20-1 | 13 | TRBD2 | TGCAGTGCCAGCAGACTAGCAGGCAATGAGCAGTTCTTC | CSASRLAGNEQFF
TRBJ2-3 | . | TRBV5-4 | 16 | TRBD2 | TGTGCCAGCAGCTCGGGACTAGCGGGAGTACAAGATACGCAGTATTTT | CASSSGLAGVQDTQYF
TRBJ2-1 | . | TRBV20-1 | 14 | TRBD2 | TGCAGTGCCAGAGGTAGCGGGGGGGCGTATGAGCAGTTCTTC | CSARGSGGAYEQFF
TRBJ1-6 | . | TRBV28 | 15 | TRBD1 | TGTGCCAGCAGTTTAGGTTGGACAGGGGGTTCACCCCTCCGCTTT | CASSLGWTGGSPLRF
TRBJ2-7 | few | TRBV29-1 | 14 | TRBD2 | TGCAGCGTAGCACTAGCGGGAGTGGACTACGAGCAGTACTTC | CSVALAGVDYEQYF
TRBJ2-1 | few | TRBV6-5 | 17 | TRBD2 | TGTGCCAGCAGTTACTCTACTAGCGGGGGGGATTACAATGAGCAGTTCTTC | CASSYSTSGGDYNEQFF
TRBJ2-2 | . | TRBV20-1 | 16 | . | TGCAGTGCGGCGCCAGGGTCAAAGGGGGGCACCGGGGAGCTGTTTTTT | CSAAPGSKGGTGELFF